The 28 T cell receptor beta chains below all came from one sample that was sequenced in a study of blood T cell repertoires in COVID-19. Repertoires were generated with immunoSEQ multiplex PCR, while TCRdb's copy carries only in-frame clones and drops some. The data hold hundreds of thousands of clones, with 65% to 90% observed a single time. The source material was peripheral blood. The origin of the receptors is a man aged 45 to 65 with active or convalescent COVID-19.

This chain connects TRBV27 to TRBJ2-7; TRBD1 agrees at 8 bases. The CDR3 consists of 14 residues. V lost 5 bases, J lost 3 bases, and 6 bases stayed unmatched. CDR1 is MNHEY, CDR2 SMNVEV, per germline (reference sequence). The CDR3 sequence: CASSHRDRIYEQYF. The CDR3 nucleotides read TGTGCCAGCAGTCACCGGGACAGGATCTACGAGCAGTACTTC.

The CDR3 loop reads CAWSAVNQVYGYTF. In DNA, the CDR3 is TGTGCCTGGAGTGCCGTGAACCAGGTCTATGGCTACACCTTC. This chain joins TRBV30 and TRBJ1-2; D is uncertain. V lost 1 base to trimming and J lost 4 bases, with 13 bases between them. In germline, CDR1 is GTSNPN, CDR2 SVGIG (reference sequence). The CDR3 loop spans 14 amino acids. The full variable domain, with the rest looked up from reference TRBV30 and TRBJ1-2, is SQTIHQWPATLVQPVGSPLSLECTVEGTSNPNLYWYRQAAGRGLQLLFYSVGIGQISSEVPQNLSASRPQDRQFILSSKKLLLSDSGFYLCAWSAVNQVYGYTFGSGTRLTVV.

The chain's CDR3 is CASTPVQGTEKLFF. As DNA, the CDR3 is TGTGCCAGCACCCCTGTCCAGGGGACGGAAAAACTGTTTTTT. The chain employs TRBV28 and TRBJ1-4; TRBD1 might be the D (6 bases). The CDR3 totals 14 residues. The V and J ends lost 7 bases and 8 bases respectively, with 17 bases between them. Germline V gives CDR1 MDHEN, CDR2 SYDVKM.

The J gene is TRBJ2-7, the V gene TRBV6-5; TRBD1 agrees at 7 bases. V lost 0 bases, J lost 5 bases, and 10 bases stayed unmatched. This CDR3 is built from 16 residues. Germline CDR1 is MNHEY and CDR2 is SVGAGI. DNA of the CDR3: TGTGCCAGCAGTTACTCTTCGGGACAGTTTATAGACGAGCAGTACTTC. It encodes CASSYSSGQFIDEQYF.

This chain joins TRBV4-2 and TRBJ2-7, with TRBD2 identical over 15 bases. J was trimmed by 4 bases and V by 5 bases; bases with no gene match: 6. The CDR3 loop spans 16 amino acids. Germline V lookup: CDR1 LGHNA, CDR2 YNFKEQ. The CDR3 region is CASSWTSGREPYEQYF. As DNA, the CDR3 is TGTGCCAGCAGCTGGACTAGCGGGAGGGAGCCTTACGAGCAGTACTTC.

The chain couples TRBV18 to TRBJ2-7, with D perhaps TRBD2 (5 bases). This CDR3 has 13 amino acids. Germline values: CDR1 KGHSH, CDR2 LQKENI. Between the trimmed V and J ends, which lost 2 bases and 11 bases, there was a span of 16 bases. The CDR3 coding sequence is TGTGCCAGCTCACCAGAAACCGGGATCTCTAAGTACTTC. Translation: CASSPETGISKYF.

This chain joins TRBV9 and TRBJ1-1; 7 nucleotides agree with TRBD1. CDR1 and CDR2 (germline): SGDLS, YYNGEE. The CDR3 loop spans 14 amino acids. Trimming removed 3 bases from V and 1 base from J; junction bases left unmatched: 3. DNA of the CDR3: TGTGCCAGCAGCGAGGGACAGAGGAACACTGAAGCTTTCTTT. Protein: CASSEGQRNTEAFF.

The chain joins TRBV7-9 to TRBJ1-2; 9 nucleotides line up with TRBD1. This CDR3 region has 17 residues. Germline-derived CDR1 and CDR2 are SEHNR and FQNEAQ (reference sequence). Trimming at V came to 4 bases and at J to 7 bases, leaving 16 bases not matched to a gene. DNA for the CDR3: TGTGCCAGCAGCTCAGCCCCAGGACAGGGGTCCGCTAGTGGCTACACCTTC. Translation: CASSSAPGQGSASGYTF.

The rearrangement joins TRBV14 to TRBJ1-5, with a tentative D call TRBD1 (6 bases). The CDR3 length is 18 residues. Trimming took off 0 bases at V and 3 bases at J, with 18 bases between the two ends. Per the germline V gene, CDR1 is SGHDN and CDR2 is FVKESK. CDR3 DNA sequence: TGTGCCAGCAGCCAAGATCTTGGCGGGGGGCCTTTCAATCAGCCCCAGCATTTT. Translating gives CASSQDLGGGPFNQPQHF. The full variable domain, completed using reference TRBV14 and TRBJ1-5, is EAGVTQFPSHSVIEKGQTVTLRCDPISGHDNLYWYRRVMGKEIKFLLHFVKESKQDESGMPNNRFLAERTGGTYSTLKVQPAELEDSGVYFCASSQDLGGGPFNQPQHFGDGTRLSIL.

The rearrangement joins TRBV20-1 to TRBJ2-7; D is possibly TRBD1 (5 bases). V lost 3 bases, J lost 0 bases, and 12 bases lay in between. CDR3 size: 14 residues. The germline gives CDR1 DFQATT, CDR2 SNEGSKA (reference sequence). The CDR3 is CSASADSSSYEQYF. The CDR3 nucleotides read TGCAGTGCTAGTGCCGACAGTAGCTCCTACGAGCAGTACTTC.

This sequence joins TRBV29-1 and TRBJ1-5; 8 nucleotides line up with TRBD1. Losses at the gene ends were 3 bases for V and 1 base for J; bases not matched to a gene: 8. CDR3 size: 16 residues. In germline, CDR1 is SQVTM, CDR2 ANQGSEA. CDR3 bases: TGCAGCGTTGACGAGACAGGGGAGTTGAGCAATCAGCCCCAGCATTTT. The encoded protein is CSVDETGELSNQPQHF.

The chain joins TRBV4-3 to TRBJ2-1; 10 positions agree with TRBD2. This CDR3 is built from 18 residues. CDR1 is LGHNA, CDR2 YSLEER, per germline. V lost 0 bases, J lost 0 bases, and 5 bases stayed unmatched. The DNA for the CDR3 is TGCGCCAGCAGCCAAGAGCCTCTAGCGGGAGTCTCCTACAATGAGCAGTTCTTC. Its protein product is CASSQEPLAGVSYNEQFF.

This clone was seen a few times. V gene TRBV28 combines with J gene TRBJ2-3; 10 nucleotides agree with TRBD1. The CDR3 is 16 amino acids. V shed 5 bases, J shed 1 base, and the junction held 6 bases outside the gene matches. The germline gives CDR1 MDHEN, CDR2 SYDVKM. The CDR3 nucleotides are TGTGCCAGCAGTCGTGGACAGGGGGGTCGCACAGATACGCAGTATTTT. As protein: CASSRGQGGRTDTQYF.

This clone appeared a few times. This chain connects TRBV18 to TRBJ1-5; no reliable D call. Germline lookup yields CDR1 KGHSH and CDR2 LQKENI. CDR3 size: 15 residues. Trimming removed 0 bases at V and 3 bases at J, with 9 bases between. The CDR3 DNA reads TGTGCCAGCTCACCACCTGGGGAGGACAATCAGCCCCAGCATTTT. The encoded protein is CASSPPGEDNQPQHF.

This CDR3 is CASSSTRGYGYTF. CDR3 coding DNA: TGTGCCAGCAGTTCCACTCGAGGATATGGCTACACCTTC. The chain recombines TRBV6-5 with TRBJ1-2, with D uncertain. Trimming removed 4 bases at V and 5 bases at J, with 11 bases between. The CDR3 length is 13 residues. Germline-derived CDR1 and CDR2 are MNHEY and SVGAGI.

The chain is built from TRBV5-6 and TRBJ1-1; D unclear. The germline gives CDR1 SGHDT, CDR2 YYEEEE. This CDR3 is 13 amino acids long. The V end was cut by 1 base, the J end by 4 bases, with 8 bases between. CDR3 in DNA: TGTGCCAGCAGCTTGATCCGCAGCACTGAAGCTTTCTTT. It is translated as CASSLIRSTEAFF.

This chain connects TRBV19 to TRBJ2-2; D perhaps matches TRBD1 (6 bases). Looked up from germline, CDR1 is LNHDA and CDR2 is SQIVND (reference sequence). The CDR3 is made up of 14 amino acids. V was trimmed by 6 bases and J by 4 bases, leaving 12 bases between them. Here the CDR3 DNA reads TGTGCCAGTAGCTACGGACAGACCACCGGGGAGCTGTTTTTT. Protein product: CASSYGQTTGELFF. The full variable domain, completed using reference TRBV19 and TRBJ2-2, is DGGITQSPKYLFRKEGQNVTLSCEQNLNHDAMYWYRQDPGQGLRLIYYSQIVNDFQKGDIAEGYSVSREKKESFPLTVTSAQKNPTAFYLCASSYGQTTGELFFGEGSRLTVL.

This clone was counted once. V usage is TRBV4-1 and J usage is TRBJ1-2; a possible D gene is TRBD1 (5 bases). The germline V gene has CDR1 MGHRA and CDR2 YSYEKL. This CDR3 has 15 residues. With 0 bases removed from V and 8 bases from J, the gap between germline ends came to 16 bases. CDR3 residues: CASSQDVQGVRGYTF. The CDR3 nucleotides are TGCGCCAGCAGCCAAGACGTCCAAGGGGTCAGAGGCTACACCTTC.

The chain is built from TRBV30 and TRBJ1-5; TRBD1 agrees at 8 bases. CDR1 is GTSNPN and CDR2 is SVGIG in the germline V gene (reference sequence). J gave up 5 bases and V 0 bases, and 6 bases lay outside the gene matches. The CDR3 extends over 15 amino acids. The CDR3 loop reads CAWSVSGGSHQPQHF. The CDR3 nucleotides read TGTGCCTGGAGTGTATCAGGGGGCTCCCATCAGCCCCAGCATTTT.

The chain carries TRBV7-8 and TRBJ2-1; a possible D gene is TRBD2 (6 bases). V lost 5 bases and J 2 bases, leaving 13 bases between the germline ends. Germline lookup yields CDR1 SGHVS and CDR2 FQNEAQ. This CDR3 region has 15 residues. CDR3 bases: TGTGCCAGCAGCGCGCGGGACTCCACCTACAATGAGCAGTTCTTC. Translation: CASSARDSTYNEQFF.

This clone was counted a single time. CDR3 region: CASSPPRDATRGEQYF. In nucleotides, the CDR3 is TGTGCCAGCTCACCACCGAGAGATGCTACCAGGGGCGAGCAGTACTTC. The rearrangement links TRBV18 to TRBJ2-7; the D gene is possibly TRBD1 (6 bases). In germline, CDR1 is KGHSH, CDR2 LQKENI. The CDR3 extends over 16 amino acids. V was clipped by 0 bases and J by 6 bases, with 18 bases between them.

This clone was detected once. The V and J genes are TRBV6-6 and TRBJ1-3; 7 bases are shared with TRBD1. Germline V gives CDR1 MNHNY, CDR2 SVGAGI (reference sequence). The CDR3 contains 18 residues. The V segment lost 5 bases and the J segment 0 bases; nucleotides outside the gene matches: 13. CDR3 sequence: CASSRRGSGPSSGNTIYF. The CDR3 DNA sequence: TGTGCCAGCAGTCGCAGGGGGTCGGGCCCGAGCTCTGGAAACACCATATATTTT.

The rearrangement links TRBV18 to TRBJ1-2; D uncertain. This CDR3 region has 15 residues. Germline CDR1 and CDR2: KGHSH and LQKENI. The ends were cut back, 2 bases at V and 2 bases at J, with 12 bases in the middle. The CDR3, as DNA: TGTGCCAGCTCACCAGAAGCAGGATCCAACTATGGCTACACCTTC. Encoded protein: CASSPEAGSNYGYTF.

The chain couples TRBV18 to TRBJ2-7; weak D call: TRBD1 (6 bases). From germline, CDR1 is KGHSH and CDR2 LQKENI. Deletions cut 3 bases from V and 4 bases from J, with 10 bases between. The CDR3 contains 13 residues. The CDR3: CASSPDRTYEQYF. In DNA, the CDR3 is TGTGCCAGCTCACCGGACAGAACATACGAGCAGTACTTC. The full variable domain, completed using reference TRBV18 and TRBJ2-7, is NAGVMQNPRHLVRRRGQEARLRCSPMKGHSHVYWYRQLPEEGLKFMVYLQKENIIDESGMPKERFSAEFPKEGPSILRIQQVVRGDSAAYFCASSPDRTYEQYFGPGTRLTVT.

J is TRBJ1-2 and V is TRBV6-5; possibly TRBD1 for D (5 bases). The germline gives CDR1 MNHEY, CDR2 SVGAGI. CDR3 length equals 14 residues. V gave up 8 bases and J gave up 2 bases, with 15 bases separating them. The CDR3 DNA is TGTGCCAGCTCTGGGGGGGTGAGAAACTATGGCTACACCTTC. As protein: CASSGGVRNYGYTF.

The chain carries TRBV19 and TRBJ1-1; D is uncertain. The CDR3 is made up of 13 amino acids. Trimming took off 3 bases at V and 5 bases at J, with 10 bases between the two ends. CDR1 and CDR2 from the germline V gene are LNHDA and SQIVND (reference sequence). CDR3 sequence (DNA): TGTGCCAGTAGTATGGGTTCGGGGACTGAAGCTTTCTTT. It is translated as CASSMGSGTEAFF.

The genes are TRBV3-1 (or the pseudogene TRBV3-2) and TRBJ2-2; TRBD2 matches at 7 bases. This CDR3 region has 20 residues. Germline V gives CDR1 LGHDT, CDR2 YNNKEL (reference sequence). Losses at the gene ends were 0 bases for V and 3 bases for J; bases not matched to a gene: 16. CDR3 nucleotides: TGTGCCAGCAGCCAAGATCCGGGGCCTACTCGGACTAGGTACACCGGGGAGCTGTTTTTT. Its protein is CASSQDPGPTRTRYTGELFF.

The chain is built from TRBV3-1 (or the pseudogene TRBV3-2) and TRBJ2-2; 9 bases agree with TRBD1. Trimming cost V 4 bases and J 3 bases; bases outside gene matches: 3. This CDR3 is 15 amino acids long. Germline values: CDR1 LGHDT, CDR2 YNNKEL (reference sequence). The chain's CDR3 is CASSPWTGDTGELFF. The CDR3 DNA reads TGTGCCAGCAGCCCGTGGACAGGGGACACCGGGGAGCTGTTTTTT.